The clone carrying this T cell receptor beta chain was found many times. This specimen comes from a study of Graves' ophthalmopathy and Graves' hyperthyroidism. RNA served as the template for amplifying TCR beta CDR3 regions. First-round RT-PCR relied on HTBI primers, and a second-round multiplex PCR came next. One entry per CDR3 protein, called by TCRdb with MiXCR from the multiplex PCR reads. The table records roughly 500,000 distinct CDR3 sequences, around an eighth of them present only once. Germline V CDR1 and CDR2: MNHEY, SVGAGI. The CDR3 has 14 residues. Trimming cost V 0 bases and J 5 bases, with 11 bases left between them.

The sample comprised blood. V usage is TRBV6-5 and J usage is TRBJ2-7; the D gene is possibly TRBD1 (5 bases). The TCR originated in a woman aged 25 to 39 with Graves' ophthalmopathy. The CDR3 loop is CASSYSGRPDEQYF. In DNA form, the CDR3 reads TGTGCCAGCAGTTACTCGGGGCGCCCCGACGAGCAGTACTTC.